Listed below are T cell receptor beta chains from one sample, sequenced in a study of cytomegalovirus exposure and HLA in healthy donors. Profiled with immunoSEQ multiplex PCR; TCRdb holds only in-frame clones, not every one. The table has under 200,000 clones, roughly 70% seen once. What was sequenced was PBMCs. The source is a woman in her forties or fifties in good health and CMV-seropositive. Both conserved end residues are part of each CDR3. D genes are given only for firm matches. Part of the rows lack a size; the others show once, few, many or a class for expanded clones.

j_call d_call clone_size v_call cdr3_nt cdr3_aa
TRBJ1-2 - once TRBV18 TGTGCCAGCTCACCACCGAGCGGGGACTATGGCTACACCTTC CASSPPSGDYGYTF
TRBJ1-5 - few TRBV6-6 TGTGCCAGCAGTTACGGGGGGGTGGCTCAGCCCCAGCATTTT CASSYGGVAQPQHF
TRBJ2-2 TRBD2 - TRBV5-6 TGTGCCAGCAGTCTCGGGGGGGGCCCCACCGGGGAGCTGTTTTTT CASSLGGGPTGELFF
TRBJ2-1 TRBD2 - TRBV7-9 TGTGCCAGCAGCTTAGGTCTGCGCGGGGGGTACTACAATGAGCAGTTCTTC CASSLGLRGGYYNEQFF
TRBJ2-1 - few TRBV5-1 TGCGCCAGCAGCTCTCGGGGGACGAGCAATGAGCAGTTCTTC CASSSRGTSNEQFF
TRBJ1-6 - - TRBV18 TGTGCCAGCTCACCACAAGGGGCCCAGGATTCACCCCTCCACTTT CASSPQGAQDSPLHF
TRBJ1-5 TRBD1 - TRBV6-1 TGTGCCAGCAGTGAATTCCCACTTGCCGGACAGGACCGCAAGCAGCCCCAGCATTTT CASSEFPLAGQDRKQPQHF
TRBJ1-1 TRBD1 - TRBV27 TGTGCCAGCAGTGGGGACAGAGTGAACACTGAAGCTTTCTTT CASSGDRVNTEAFF
TRBJ1-1 - - TRBV18 TGTGCCAGCTCACTCGGGGACACTGAAGCTTTCTTT CASSLGDTEAFF
TRBJ1-1 - once TRBV19 TGTGCCAGTAGTAAGCTACAGGGAAGGGGCACTGAAGCTTTCTTT CASSKLQGRGTEAFF
TRBJ2-1 TRBD2 - TRBV11-3 TGTGCCAGCAGCGCCTCCGGACTAGCGGTCTACAATGAGCAGTTCTTC CASSASGLAVYNEQFF